This note documents a single TCR beta chain sequence. The record originates from a study of control samples from healthy donors and cancer patients. V lost 2 bases to trimming and J lost 0 bases; unmatched junction nucleotides: 7. CDR1 is MGHRA, CDR2 YSYEKL, per germline. The CDR3 is made up of 17 amino acids. Generated by immunoSEQ multiplex PCR, the TCRdb table keeps only in-frame clones and is missing some. The top ten clones hold about 1.6% of a sample with around 230,000 clones, roughly 94% of them seen once. The chain employs TRBV4-1 and TRBJ1-3; 7 bases map to TRBD1. This sequence was found in a middle-aged man in good health. The sequenced sample was blood. The CDR3 DNA is TGCGCCAGCAGCCAATACTCTGACAGGGACTCTGGAAACACCATATATTTT. It codes for CASSQYSDRDSGNTIYF.